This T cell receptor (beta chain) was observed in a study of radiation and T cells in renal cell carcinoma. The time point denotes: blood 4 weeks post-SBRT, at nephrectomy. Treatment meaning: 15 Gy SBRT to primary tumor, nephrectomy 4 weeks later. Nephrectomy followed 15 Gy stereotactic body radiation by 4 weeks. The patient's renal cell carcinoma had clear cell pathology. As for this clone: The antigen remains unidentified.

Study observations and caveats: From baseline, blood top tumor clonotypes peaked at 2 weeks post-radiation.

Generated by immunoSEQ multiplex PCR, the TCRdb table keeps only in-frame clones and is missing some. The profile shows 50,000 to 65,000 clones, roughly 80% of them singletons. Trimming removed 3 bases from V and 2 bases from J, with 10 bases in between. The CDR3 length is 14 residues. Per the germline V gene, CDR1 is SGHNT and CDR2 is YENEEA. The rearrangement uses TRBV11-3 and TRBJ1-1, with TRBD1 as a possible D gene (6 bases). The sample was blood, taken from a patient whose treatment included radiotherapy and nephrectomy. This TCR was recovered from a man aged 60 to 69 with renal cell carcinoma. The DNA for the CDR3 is TGTGCCAGCAGCTTGGACAGCATTAACACTGAAGCTTTCTTT. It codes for CASSLDSINTEAFF.